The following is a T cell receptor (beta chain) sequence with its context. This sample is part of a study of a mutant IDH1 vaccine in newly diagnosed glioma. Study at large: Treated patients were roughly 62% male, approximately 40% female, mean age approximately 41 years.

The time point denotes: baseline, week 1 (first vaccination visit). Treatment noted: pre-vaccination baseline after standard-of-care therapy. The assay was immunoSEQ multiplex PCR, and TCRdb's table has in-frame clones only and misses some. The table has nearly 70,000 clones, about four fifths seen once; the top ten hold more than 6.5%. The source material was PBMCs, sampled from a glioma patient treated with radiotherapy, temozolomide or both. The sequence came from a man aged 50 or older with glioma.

In DNA, the CDR3 is TGTGCCATCAGTGAGTACGTGACAGGGGAGAAAGAGGAGCAGTACTTC. This gives the protein CAISEYVTGEKEEQYF. The chain carries TRBV10-3 and TRBJ2-7, with 8 nucleotides matching TRBD1. CDR1 ENHRY and CDR2 SYGVKD come from the germline V gene. V shed 1 base, J shed 7 bases, and the junction held 12 bases outside the gene matches. The CDR3 spans 16 residues.